The next 20 T cell receptor beta chains were all read from a single sample in a study of control samples from healthy donors and cancer patients. This table comes from immunoSEQ multiplex PCR, and its TCRdb copy is limited to in-frame clones, with some not included. The sample records about 160,000 clones, roughly 90% being singletons. The sequenced sample was blood. These receptors were taken from a young man in good health.

The rearrangement links TRBV18 to TRBJ2-5; TRBD2 is a possible D gene (5 bases). Trimming left V 3 bases short and J 5 bases short, with 10 bases between. This CDR3 is 13 amino acids long. Germline CDR1 reads KGHSH; CDR2 reads LQKENI. CDR3 sequence (DNA): TGTGCCAGCTCACCCCCCAGCGGCGAGACCCAGTACTTC. Translation gives CASSPPSGETQYF.

This clone was recorded once. The genes are TRBV5-1 and TRBJ2-7, with TRBD2 identical over 8 bases. The CDR3 sequence is 15 residues long. Looked up from germline, CDR1 is SGHRS and CDR2 is YFSETQ. J lost 4 bases, V lost 0 bases, and 6 bases had no gene match. The CDR3 sequence is CASSLGTSSNYEQYF. In nucleotides, the CDR3 is TGCGCCAGCAGCTTGGGGACTAGCAGTAATTACGAGCAGTACTTC.

This clone was observed a handful of times. The chain links TRBV27 to TRBJ1-5; D call uncertain. V was trimmed by 5 bases and J by 5 bases, leaving 16 bases between them. CDR3 length: 15 amino acids. The germline V gene has CDR1 MNHEY and CDR2 SMNVEV (reference sequence). CDR3 sequence (DNA): TGTGCCAGCAGTCCCCGGGCCTACCCCCATCAGCCCCAGCATTTT. Amino acid sequence: CASSPRAYPHQPQHF.

This rearrangement joins TRBV28 to TRBJ1-5, with 7 nucleotides matching TRBD1. The ends lost 2 bases at V and 7 bases at J; junction bases unmatched: 5. The germline V gene encodes CDR1 MDHEN and CDR2 SYDVKM. The CDR3 contains 14 residues. The DNA for the CDR3 is TGTGCCAGCAGTTTAAAAGGGGGCGGACAGCCCCAGCATTTT. Residues: CASSLKGGGQPQHF.

This chain links TRBV12-3 or TRBV12-4 with TRBJ1-2; 8 nucleotides align to TRBD1. CDR3 size: 13 residues. V shed 5 bases, J shed 5 bases, and the junction held 4 bases outside the gene matches. The CDR3 sequence: CASSAGTGYGYTF. The CDR3 DNA reads as TGTGCCAGCAGTGCCGGGACAGGATATGGCTACACCTTC.

This chain joins TRBV4-1 and TRBJ2-7; 9 nucleotides line up with TRBD1. Trimming cost V 4 bases and J 9 bases; bases outside gene matches: 10. Per germline, CDR1 MGHRA and CDR2 YSYEKL. This CDR3 is built from 14 residues. The CDR3 here is CASSPGTGRRGQYF. The DNA of the CDR3 is TGCGCCAGCAGCCCCGGGACAGGGCGCAGGGGGCAGTACTTC.

The V gene is TRBV2, the J gene TRBJ1-1; D is undetermined. This CDR3 has 13 amino acids. Germline V gene data show CDR1 as SNHLY and CDR2 as FYNNEI. Trimming removed 8 bases from V and 0 bases from J, with 10 bases in between. CDR3 region: CASGGVLNTEAFF. The DNA for the CDR3 is TGTGCCAGCGGTGGGGTTTTGAACACTGAAGCTTTCTTT.

J is TRBJ1-2 and V is TRBV14, with D maybe TRBD1 (6 bases). Germline V gene sequence: CDR1 SGHDN, CDR2 FVKESK. CDR3 length equals 17 residues. Trimming removed 1 base at V and 8 bases at J, with 23 bases between. The CDR3: CASSQVGSRGLSEGYTF. The CDR3 region has the DNA TGTGCCAGCAGCCAAGTCGGTAGCAGGGGACTCTCGGAAGGCTACACCTTC.

The CDR3 region has the DNA TGTGCCAGCAGCGCCCGGGACAGGGTCTACGAGCAGTACTTC. It encodes CASSARDRVYEQYF. V and J are TRBV9 and TRBJ2-7; TRBD1 agrees at 9 bases. V lost 3 bases and J lost 3; bases outside the gene matches: 4. CDR3 length: 14 residues. The germline V gene encodes CDR1 SGDLS and CDR2 YYNGEE.

This chain connects TRBV5-1 to TRBJ2-3, with 10 bases lining up with TRBD1. With 4 bases clipped from V and 0 bases from J, the junction kept 5 bases outside the gene matches. The CDR3 has 16 residues. CDR1 is SGHRS and CDR2 is YFSETQ in the germline V gene. DNA of the CDR3: TGCGCCAGCAGCCCCTGGGGACAGGGGAGCACAGATACGCAGTATTTT. Translation: CASSPWGQGSTDTQYF.

The V and J genes are TRBV4-2 and TRBJ2-3; 10 nucleotides agree with TRBD2. Germline values: CDR1 LGHNA, CDR2 YNFKEQ. With V trimmed by 0 bases and J by 4 bases, 7 bases remained unmatched. The CDR3 is 17 residues long. This CDR3 reads CASSQEGTSGVSDTQYF. The CDR3 coding sequence is TGTGCCAGCAGCCAAGAAGGAACTAGCGGGGTCTCAGATACGCAGTATTTT.

J is TRBJ1-2 and V is TRBV6-5; TRBD1 matches at 7 bases. The trim removed 7 bases at V and 7 bases at J, leaving 9 bases unmatched. The CDR3 runs 13 residues. The V gene's germline CDR1 is MNHEY and CDR2 SVGAGI. Here the CDR3 DNA reads TGTGCCAGCACTCCGACAGGGACCTTTGGCTACACCTTC. It translates to CASTPTGTFGYTF.

The chain is built from TRBV15 and TRBJ2-7; D is uncertain. This CDR3 region has 14 residues. Trimming shortened V by 1 base and J by 0 bases, and 7 bases separated the two germline ends. The V gene's germline CDR1 is LNHNV and CDR2 YYDKDF (reference sequence). The CDR3 spells CATSRAQSSYEQYF. The CDR3 DNA sequence: TGTGCCACCAGCAGAGCGCAGAGCTCCTACGAGCAGTACTTC.

This chain joins TRBV29-1 and TRBJ2-1; 9 nucleotides align to TRBD1. Germline-derived CDR1 and CDR2 are SQVTM and ANQGSEA. CDR3 length: 14 amino acids. V lost 6 bases and J lost 9; bases outside the gene matches: 12. CDR3 DNA sequence: TGCAGCGTCACTTGGGACAGGGCGAGGCGTGAGCAGTTCTTC. It is translated as CSVTWDRARREQFF.

The count of this clone is one. V gene TRBV24-1 combines with J gene TRBJ1-3; D not certain. The CDR3 spans 13 residues. The germline V and J ends were trimmed by 3 bases and 3 bases, with 5 bases remaining between them. CDR1 KGHDR and CDR2 SFDVKD come from the germline V gene. The CDR3 DNA sequence: TGTGCCACCAGTGATAAGGTTGGAAACACCATATATTTT. Translated: CATSDKVGNTIYF.

CDR3 amino acids: CASSREMNTEAFF. DNA of the CDR3: TGTGCCAGCAGCCGTGAGATGAACACTGAAGCTTTCTTT. This chain links TRBV7-6 with TRBJ1-1; D ambiguous. V was clipped by 5 bases and J by 0 bases, with 7 bases between them. Germline CDR1 reads SGHVS; CDR2 reads FNYEAQ. CDR3 size: 13 residues.

The genes are TRBV6-1 and TRBJ1-4; maybe TRBD1 (5 bases). The CDR3 runs to 15 residues. Germline-derived CDR1 and CDR2 are MNHNS and SASEGT. Trimming removed 0 bases at V and 4 bases at J, with 9 bases between. For the CDR3, the DNA is TGTGCCAGCAGTGAAGCTGGGACTCTTAATGAAAAACTGTTTTTT. Its translation: CASSEAGTLNEKLFF.

The J gene is TRBJ2-1, the V gene TRBV29-1; TRBD2 matches 7 bases. Trimming at V came to 7 bases and at J to 6 bases, leaving 6 bases not matched to a gene. CDR1 and CDR2 (germline): SQVTM, ANQGSEA. The CDR3 has 12 amino acids. The CDR3 coding sequence is TGCAGCGCATCCACTAGCGTCAATGAGCAGTTCTTC. It yields the protein CSASTSVNEQFF.

Note on this clone: An end of the junction differs from the germline gene, which may be a read error. This chain connects TRBV11-2 to TRBJ2-7; TRBD1 matches at 11 bases. Germline V gene sequence: CDR1 SGHAT, CDR2 FQNNGV. The CDR3 covers 14 residues. CDR3 in DNA: TGTGCCAACAGCCCAGGACAGGGGGCCCACGAGCAGTACTTC. The encoded protein is CANSPGQGAHEQYF.

This chain uses TRBV30 with TRBJ1-1, with D possibly TRBD1 on 5 matching bases. In germline, CDR1 is GTSNPN, CDR2 SVGIG (reference sequence). V lost 1 base and J lost 7, with 7 bases in between. This CDR3 is 11 amino acids long. Here the CDR3 reads CAWSAGGEAFF. DNA of the CDR3: TGTGCCTGGAGTGCGGGGGGTGAAGCTTTCTTT.